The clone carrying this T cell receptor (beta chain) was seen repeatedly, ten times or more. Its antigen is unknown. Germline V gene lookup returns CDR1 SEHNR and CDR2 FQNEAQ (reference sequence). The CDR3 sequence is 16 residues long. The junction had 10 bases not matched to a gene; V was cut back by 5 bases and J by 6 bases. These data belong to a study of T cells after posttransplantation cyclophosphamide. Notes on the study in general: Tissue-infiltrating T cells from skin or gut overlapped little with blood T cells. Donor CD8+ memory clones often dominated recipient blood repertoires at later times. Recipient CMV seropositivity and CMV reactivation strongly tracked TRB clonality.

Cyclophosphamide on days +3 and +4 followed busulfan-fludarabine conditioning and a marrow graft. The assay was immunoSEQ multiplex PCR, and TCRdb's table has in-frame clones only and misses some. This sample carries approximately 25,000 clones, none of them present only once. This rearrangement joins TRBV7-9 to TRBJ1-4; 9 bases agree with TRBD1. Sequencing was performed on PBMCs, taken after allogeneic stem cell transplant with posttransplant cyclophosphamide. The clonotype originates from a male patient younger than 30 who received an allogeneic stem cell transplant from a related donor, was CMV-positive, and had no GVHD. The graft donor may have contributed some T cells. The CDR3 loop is CASSPSDRGYYEKLFF. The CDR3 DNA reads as TGTGCCAGCAGCCCCTCGGACAGGGGTTATTATGAAAAACTGTTTTTT. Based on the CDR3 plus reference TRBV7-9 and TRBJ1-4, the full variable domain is DTGVSQNPRHKITKRGQNVTFRCDPISEHNRLYWYRQTLGQGPEFLTYFQNEAQLEKSRLLSDRFSAERPKGSFSTLEIQRTEQGDSAMYLCASSPSDRGYYEKLFFGSGTQLSVL.